The 14 T cell receptor beta chains presented below share a single source sample, sequenced in a study of blood T cell repertoires in COVID-19. Clones were sequenced by immunoSEQ multiplex PCR, and TCRdb holds only the in-frame ones, with some missing. Here the sample spans 200,000 to 250,000 clones, 75% to 85% being singletons. Sequenced: PBMCs or T cells enriched from blood (not recorded which). The source of these receptors is a woman aged 45-60 years with acute COVID-19.

The rearrangement uses TRBV12-3 or TRBV12-4 and TRBJ2-1; D call uncertain. Trimming removed 7 bases from V and 5 bases from J, with 6 bases in between. The CDR3 is 11 residues long. The DNA of the CDR3 is TGTGCCAGCACCAGAAACAATGAGCAGTTCTTC. Its translation: CASTRNNEQFF.

V is TRBV27 and J is TRBJ1-5; weak D call: TRBD1 (5 bases). Germline values: CDR1 MNHEY, CDR2 SMNVEV (reference sequence). The CDR3 covers 14 residues. The V gene lost 2 bases and the J gene lost 7 bases, with 12 bases spanning the gap. In DNA, the CDR3 is TGTGCCAGCAGTTTAAAGCCAGGGATGCAGCCCCAGCATTTT. It encodes CASSLKPGMQPQHF.

The chain uses TRBV20-1 and TRBJ2-3; perhaps TRBD1 as D (5 bases). Germline V lookup: CDR1 DFQATT, CDR2 SNEGSKA (reference sequence). The CDR3 covers 14 residues. Trimming stripped 3 bases from V and 0 bases from J, with 10 bases between. The CDR3 spells CSASQGGSTDTQYF. DNA for the CDR3: TGCAGTGCTAGTCAGGGTGGAAGCACAGATACGCAGTATTTT.

Points on this clone: A much larger clone lies a single base off, so this may be a read error. The identical CDR3 is also encoded by other nucleotide sequences in the sample. The chain combines TRBV25-1 with TRBJ1-2; 8 bases map to TRBD1. The CDR3 loop spans 12 amino acids. J was trimmed by 4 bases and V by 6 bases; bases with no gene match: 1. The germline gives CDR1 MGHDK, CDR2 SYGVNS. CDR3 sequence reads: CASRTGGYGYTF. The CDR3 DNA reads as TGTGCCAGCAGAACAGGGGGCTATGGCTACACCTTC.

This clone was picked up many times. The chain carries TRBV7-2 and TRBJ1-1; D uncertain. V gave up 3 bases and J gave up 4 bases, with 24 bases separating them. The CDR3 length is 18 residues. Germline V gives CDR1 SGHTA, CDR2 FQGNSA. The CDR3 reads CASSLFISVAIVGTEAFF. The CDR3 DNA follows: TGTGCCAGCAGCTTGTTCATTAGTGTAGCTATCGTTGGCACTGAAGCTTTCTTT.

This clone is a singleton in its sample. This sequence joins TRBV21-1 and TRBJ2-7; the listed D gene, TRBD2, was not tested against the DNA. TRBV21-1 is termed a pseudogene. The length of the CDR3 is 20 residues. CDR3 nucleotides: TGTGCCAGCAGCAAAGCGATACTAACAATAAAACTAGCGGTTTCCTACGAGCAGTACTTC. Protein: CASSKAILTIKLAVSYEQYF.

The V gene is TRBV6-1, the J gene TRBJ1-6; D remains ambiguous. Germline V gives CDR1 MNHNS, CDR2 SASEGT. The CDR3 runs 11 residues. The V gene lost 3 bases and the J gene lost 13 bases, with 7 bases spanning the gap. CDR3: CASSDLLPLHF. The CDR3 coding sequence is TGTGCCAGCAGTGACCTCCTCCCCCTCCACTTT.

The V gene is TRBV30, the J gene TRBJ1-1; 8 nucleotides match TRBD1. The CDR3 totals 11 residues. Germline V gene sequence: CDR1 GTSNPN, CDR2 SVGIG (reference sequence). J gave up 8 bases and V 2 bases, and 1 base lay outside the gene matches. CDR3 sequence reads: CAWSWDREAFF. In nucleotides, the CDR3 is TGTGCCTGGAGTTGGGACAGGGAAGCTTTCTTT.

The genes are TRBV27 and TRBJ1-3; 8 bases map to TRBD1. After removal of 3 bases from V and 1 base from J, the junction contained 2 bases not matched to a gene. CDR1 and CDR2 (germline): MNHEY, SMNVEV (reference sequence). This CDR3 region has 15 residues. This CDR3 is CASSFQGASGNTIYF. The CDR3 bases are TGTGCCAGCAGTTTCCAGGGGGCATCTGGAAACACCATATATTTT.

This clone was seen just once. The J gene is TRBJ2-5, the V gene TRBV7-9; the D gene is possibly TRBD2 (5 bases). This CDR3 spans 13 amino acids. Germline V gene sequence: CDR1 SEHNR, CDR2 FQNEAQ (reference sequence). V was trimmed by 1 base and J by 5 bases, leaving 8 bases between them. CDR3 nucleotides: TGTGCCAGCAGCTTAGGGCGAGGGGAGACCCAGTACTTC. It translates to CASSLGRGETQYF. The full variable domain, in which reference TRBV7-9 and TRBJ2-5 provide the parts outside the CDR3, is DTGVSQNPRHKITKRGQNVTFRCDPISEHNRLYWYRQTLGQGPEFLTYFQNEAQLEKSRLLSDRFSAERPKGSFSTLEIQRTEQGDSAMYLCASSLGRGETQYFGPGTRLLVL.

This sequence joins TRBV30 and TRBJ1-6; 7 bases fit TRBD1. J lost 8 bases, V lost 4 bases, and 8 bases had no gene match. There are 14 residues in the CDR3. Germline-derived CDR1 and CDR2 are GTSNPN and SVGIG (reference sequence). In DNA form, the CDR3 reads TGTGCCTGGACCGCGGACAGGAGGGATTCACCCCTCCACTTT. This encodes CAWTADRRDSPLHF. Using reference TRBV30 and TRBJ1-6 for the parts outside the CDR3, the full variable domain is SQTIHQWPATLVQPVGSPLSLECTVEGTSNPNLYWYRQAAGRGLQLLFYSVGIGQISSEVPQNLSASRPQDRQFILSSKKLLLSDSGFYLCAWTADRRDSPLHFGNGTRLTVT.

V gene TRBV9 combines with J gene TRBJ2-3; 11 bases agree with TRBD1. Germline CDR1 is SGDLS and CDR2 is YYNGEE. V was clipped by 6 bases and J by 7 bases; unmatched bases: 10. The CDR3 consists of 15 residues. This chain's CDR3 is CASTNRDRGENTQYF. In DNA form, the CDR3 reads TGTGCCAGCACTAACCGGGACAGGGGGGAAAATACGCAGTATTTT.

The rearrangement uses TRBV7-9 and TRBJ2-7; unclear D gene. This CDR3 is built from 12 residues. Germline lookup yields CDR1 SEHNR and CDR2 FQNEAQ (reference sequence). Trimming took off 2 bases at V and 3 bases at J, with 5 bases between the two ends. The CDR3 DNA is TGTGCCAGCAGCTTAACTGGCTACGAGCAGTACTTC. This sequence encodes CASSLTGYEQYF. Based on the CDR3 plus reference TRBV7-9 and TRBJ2-7, the full variable domain is DTGVSQNPRHKITKRGQNVTFRCDPISEHNRLYWYRQTLGQGPEFLTYFQNEAQLEKSRLLSDRFSAERPKGSFSTLEIQRTEQGDSAMYLCASSLTGYEQYFGPGTRLTVT.

This chain connects TRBV4-1 to TRBJ1-2, with a tentative D call TRBD1 (5 bases). The V end was cut by 0 bases, the J end by 7 bases, with 21 bases between. The CDR3 has 17 residues. CDR1 MGHRA and CDR2 YSYEKL come from the germline V gene. The CDR3 nucleotides read TGCGCCAGCAGCCAAGACCCCCAGGACCACGGGGGAGGTGGCTACACCTTC. This codes for CASSQDPQDHGGGGYTF.